This T cell receptor beta chain was recovered during a study of identical twins. General observations from the study: Invariant MAIT and iNKT cells could partly confound zero-insertion analyses. Insertions were reduced in abundant cord blood beta clonotypes but not in memory repertoires. Models predicted too little out-of-frame TCR alpha sharing in monozygotic twins.

The germline CDR1 and CDR2 sequences are ENHRY and SYGVKD. The CDR3 is 17 residues long. The junction had 11 bases not matched to a gene; V was cut back by 4 bases and J by 5 bases. This clonotype was picked up many times. Its cognate antigen is unknown. Healthy Caucasians were all of the donors. TCRdb used MiXCR to reprocess the 5' RACE reads, holding one entry per CDR3 protein. The sample contains around 1.7 million distinct CDR3 sequences, about 32% of which appear only once. Sample: cord blood. This TCR was sampled from a newborn girl in good health. This sequence joins TRBV10-3 and TRBJ2-3; 11 bases match TRBD1. The CDR3 nucleotides are TGTGCCATCAGTGGGACCACCGGGACAGGGGGTAAAGATACGCAGTATTTT. Amino acids: CAISGTTGTGGKDTQYF.